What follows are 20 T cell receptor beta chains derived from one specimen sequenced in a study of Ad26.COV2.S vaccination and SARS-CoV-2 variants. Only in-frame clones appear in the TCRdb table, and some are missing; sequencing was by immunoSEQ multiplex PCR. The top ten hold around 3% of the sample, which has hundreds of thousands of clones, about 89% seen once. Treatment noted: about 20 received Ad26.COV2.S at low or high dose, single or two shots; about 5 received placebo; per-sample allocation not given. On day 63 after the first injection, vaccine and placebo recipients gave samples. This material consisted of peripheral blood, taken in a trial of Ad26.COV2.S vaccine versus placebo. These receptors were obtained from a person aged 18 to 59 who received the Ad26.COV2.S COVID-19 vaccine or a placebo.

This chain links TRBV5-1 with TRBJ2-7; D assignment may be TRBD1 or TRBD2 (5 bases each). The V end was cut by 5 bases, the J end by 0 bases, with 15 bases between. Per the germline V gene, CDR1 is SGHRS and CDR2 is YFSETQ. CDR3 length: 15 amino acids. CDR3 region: CASSYEGTASYEQYF. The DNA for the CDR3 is TGCGCCAGCAGTTACGAGGGGACGGCCTCCTACGAGCAGTACTTC.

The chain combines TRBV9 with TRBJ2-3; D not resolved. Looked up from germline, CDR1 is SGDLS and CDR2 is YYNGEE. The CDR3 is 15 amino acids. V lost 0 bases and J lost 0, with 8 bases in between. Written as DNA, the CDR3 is TGTGCCAGCAGCGTAGGACAACCTAGCACAGATACGCAGTATTTT. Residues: CASSVGQPSTDTQYF.

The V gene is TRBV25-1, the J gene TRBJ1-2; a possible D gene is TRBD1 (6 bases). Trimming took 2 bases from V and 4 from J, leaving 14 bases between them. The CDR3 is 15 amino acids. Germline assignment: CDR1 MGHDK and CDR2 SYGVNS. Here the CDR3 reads CASSEISADSYGYTF. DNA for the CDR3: TGTGCCAGCAGTGAAATTTCGGCGGACAGCTATGGCTACACCTTC.

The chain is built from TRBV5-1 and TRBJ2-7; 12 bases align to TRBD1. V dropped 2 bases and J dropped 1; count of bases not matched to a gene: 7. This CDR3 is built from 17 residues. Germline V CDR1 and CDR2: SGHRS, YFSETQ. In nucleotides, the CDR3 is TGCGCCAGCAGCTTCCAACCGGGACAGGGGGCTTCCTACGAGCAGTACTTC. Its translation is CASSFQPGQGASYEQYF.

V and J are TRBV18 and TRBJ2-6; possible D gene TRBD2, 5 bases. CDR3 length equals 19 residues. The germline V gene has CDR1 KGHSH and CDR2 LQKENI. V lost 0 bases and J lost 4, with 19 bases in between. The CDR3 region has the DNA TGTGCCAGCTCACCACCTGCAGAACTAGGGTGGTGGGGGGCCAACGTCCTGACTTTC. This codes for CASSPPAELGWWGANVLTF.

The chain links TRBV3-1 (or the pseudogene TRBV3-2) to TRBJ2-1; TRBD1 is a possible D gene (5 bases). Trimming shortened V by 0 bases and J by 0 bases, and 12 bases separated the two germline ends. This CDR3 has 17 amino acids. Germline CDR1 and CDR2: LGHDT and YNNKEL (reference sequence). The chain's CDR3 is CASSQDQGPSSYNEQFF. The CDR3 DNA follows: TGTGCCAGCAGCCAAGATCAGGGCCCGAGCTCCTACAATGAGCAGTTCTTC.

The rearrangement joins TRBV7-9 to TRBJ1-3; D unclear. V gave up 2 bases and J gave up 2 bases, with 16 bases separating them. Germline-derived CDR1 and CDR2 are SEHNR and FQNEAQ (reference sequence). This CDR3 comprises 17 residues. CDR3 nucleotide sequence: TGTGCCAGCAGCTTATCGGTGGGAGGTTGGGCTGGAAACACCATATATTTT. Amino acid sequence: CASSLSVGGWAGNTIYF. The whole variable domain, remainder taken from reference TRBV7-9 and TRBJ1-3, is DTGVSQNPRHKITKRGQNVTFRCDPISEHNRLYWYRQTLGQGPEFLTYFQNEAQLEKSRLLSDRFSAERPKGSFSTLEIQRTEQGDSAMYLCASSLSVGGWAGNTIYFGEGSWLTVV.

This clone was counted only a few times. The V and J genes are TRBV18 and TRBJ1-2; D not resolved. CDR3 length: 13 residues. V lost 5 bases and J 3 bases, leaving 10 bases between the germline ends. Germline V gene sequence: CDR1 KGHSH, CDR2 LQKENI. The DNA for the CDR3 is TGTGCCAGCTCAACAGACATCGACTATGGCTACACCTTC. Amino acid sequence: CASSTDIDYGYTF.

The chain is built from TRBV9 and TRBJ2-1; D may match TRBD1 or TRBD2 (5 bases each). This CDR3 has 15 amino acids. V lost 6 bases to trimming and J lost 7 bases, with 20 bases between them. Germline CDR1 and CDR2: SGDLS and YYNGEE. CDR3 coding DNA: TGTGCCAGCACCCGGGATGGGGGTGGTGGGAATGAGCAGTTCTTC. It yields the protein CASTRDGGGGNEQFF. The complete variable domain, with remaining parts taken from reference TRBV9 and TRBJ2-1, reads DSGVTQTPKHLITATGQRVTLRCSPRSGDLSVYWYQQSLDQGLQFLIQYYNGEERAKGNILERFSAQQFPDLHSELNLSSLELGDSALYFCASTRDGGGGNEQFFGPGTRLTVL.

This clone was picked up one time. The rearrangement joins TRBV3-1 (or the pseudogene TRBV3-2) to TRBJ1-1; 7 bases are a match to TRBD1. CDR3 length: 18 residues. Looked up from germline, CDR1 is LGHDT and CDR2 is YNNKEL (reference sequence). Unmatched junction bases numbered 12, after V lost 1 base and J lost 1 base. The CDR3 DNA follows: TGTGCCAGCAGCCAAGGGGGACAGACCCCCCGGGGGAACACTGAAGCTTTCTTT. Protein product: CASSQGGQTPRGNTEAFF.

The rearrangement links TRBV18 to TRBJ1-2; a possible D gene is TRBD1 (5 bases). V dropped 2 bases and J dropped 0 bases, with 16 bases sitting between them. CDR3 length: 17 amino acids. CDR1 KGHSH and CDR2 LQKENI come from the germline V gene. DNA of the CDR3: TGTGCCAGCTCACCATGGAGACAGAGAACAACTAACTATGGCTACACCTTC. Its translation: CASSPWRQRTTNYGYTF. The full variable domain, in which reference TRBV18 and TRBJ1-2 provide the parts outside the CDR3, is NAGVMQNPRHLVRRRGQEARLRCSPMKGHSHVYWYRQLPEEGLKFMVYLQKENIIDESGMPKERFSAEFPKEGPSILRIQQVVRGDSAAYFCASSPWRQRTTNYGYTFGSGTRLTVV.

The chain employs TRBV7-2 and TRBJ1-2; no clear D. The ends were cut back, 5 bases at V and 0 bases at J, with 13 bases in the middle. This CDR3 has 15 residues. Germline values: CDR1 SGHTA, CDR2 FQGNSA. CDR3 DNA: TGTGCCAGCAGCCAAACGGACGGCCCTAACTATGGCTACACCTTC. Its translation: CASSQTDGPNYGYTF.

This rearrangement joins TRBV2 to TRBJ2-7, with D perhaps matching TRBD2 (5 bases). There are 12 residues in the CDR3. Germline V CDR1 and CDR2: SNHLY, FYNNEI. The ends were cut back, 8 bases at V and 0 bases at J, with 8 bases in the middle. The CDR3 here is CASRDDSYEQYF. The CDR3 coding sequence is TGTGCCAGCCGGGATGACTCCTACGAGCAGTACTTC.

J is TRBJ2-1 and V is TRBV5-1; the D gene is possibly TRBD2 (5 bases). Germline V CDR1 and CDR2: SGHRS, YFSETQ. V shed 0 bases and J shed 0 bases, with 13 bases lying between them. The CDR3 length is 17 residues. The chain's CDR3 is CASSLVGSGSSYNEQFF. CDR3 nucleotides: TGCGCCAGCAGCTTGGTGGGCTCGGGGAGCTCCTACAATGAGCAGTTCTTC. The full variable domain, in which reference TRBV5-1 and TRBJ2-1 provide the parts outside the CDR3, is KAGVTQTPRYLIKTRGQQVTLSCSPISGHRSVSWYQQTPGQGLQFLFEYFSETQRNKGNFPGRFSGRQFSNSRSEMNVSTLELGDSALYLCASSLVGSGSSYNEQFFGPGTRLTVL.

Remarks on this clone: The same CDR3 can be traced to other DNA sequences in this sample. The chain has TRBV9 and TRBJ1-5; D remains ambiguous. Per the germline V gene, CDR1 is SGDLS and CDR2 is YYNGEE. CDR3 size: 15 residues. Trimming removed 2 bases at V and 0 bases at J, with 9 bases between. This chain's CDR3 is CASSVGVDSNQPQHF. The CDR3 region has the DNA TGTGCCAGCAGCGTCGGGGTTGATAGCAATCAGCCCCAGCATTTT.

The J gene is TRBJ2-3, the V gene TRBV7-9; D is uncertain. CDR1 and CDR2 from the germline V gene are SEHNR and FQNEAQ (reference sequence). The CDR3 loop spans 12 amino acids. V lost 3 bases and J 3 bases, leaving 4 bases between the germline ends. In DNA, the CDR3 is TGTGCCAGCAGCTTCCTGACAGATACGCAGTATTTT. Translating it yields CASSFLTDTQYF.

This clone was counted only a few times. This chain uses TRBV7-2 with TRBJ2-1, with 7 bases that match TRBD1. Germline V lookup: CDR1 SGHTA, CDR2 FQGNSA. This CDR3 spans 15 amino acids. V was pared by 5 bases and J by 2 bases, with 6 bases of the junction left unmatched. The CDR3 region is CASSAGGGPYNEQFF. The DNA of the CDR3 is TGTGCCAGCAGCGCAGGGGGTGGTCCCTACAATGAGCAGTTCTTC.

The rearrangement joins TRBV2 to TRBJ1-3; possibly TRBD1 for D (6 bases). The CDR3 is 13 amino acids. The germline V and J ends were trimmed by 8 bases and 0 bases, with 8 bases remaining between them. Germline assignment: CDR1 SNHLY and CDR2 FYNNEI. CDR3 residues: CASRQDSGNTIYF. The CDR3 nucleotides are TGTGCCAGCCGACAGGACTCTGGAAACACCATATATTTT.

CDR3 bases: TGTGCCAGCAGCAATACTAGGGTCGTGGAGCAGTTCTTC. As protein: CASSNTRVVEQFF. This chain joins TRBV6-6 and TRBJ2-1, with D tentatively TRBD2 (5 bases). This CDR3 has 13 amino acids. V lost 6 bases to trimming and J lost 10 bases, with 16 bases between them. Germline V gene sequence: CDR1 MNHNY, CDR2 SVGAGI (reference sequence).

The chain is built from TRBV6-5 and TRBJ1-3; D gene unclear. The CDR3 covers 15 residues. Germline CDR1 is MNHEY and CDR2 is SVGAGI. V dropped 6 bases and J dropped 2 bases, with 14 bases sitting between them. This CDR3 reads CASRDRIDTGNTIYF. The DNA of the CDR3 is TGTGCCAGCAGGGACCGTATTGATACTGGAAACACCATATATTTT.